The 21 T cell receptor beta chains in this list originate from one sample, sequenced in a study of T cell responses to AZD1222 COVID-19 vaccine. Method: immunoSEQ multiplex PCR; TCRdb's copy keeps in-frame clones and lacks some. The profile covers more than 130,000 clones, with less than 95% appearing a single time and roughly 3.1% taken by the ten largest. The source was peripheral blood, collected on day 0 of AZD1222 vaccination. Every receptor here comes from an adult in good health.

The chain recombines TRBV7-2 with TRBJ1-2; 7 nucleotides align to TRBD1. V dropped 4 bases and J dropped 11; count of bases not matched to a gene: 10. There are 13 residues in the CDR3. Per germline, CDR1 SGHTA and CDR2 FQGNSA. CDR3 nucleotides: TGTGCCAGCAGCTCACCAGGGGGGCGGAGGTACACCTTC. This translates into CASSSPGGRRYTF.

The CDR3: CATPQEDYFDSPPEAFF. In DNA, the CDR3 is TGTGCCACTCCTCAAGAAGACTACTTCGACTCCCCCCCTGAAGCTTTCTTT. V is TRBV21-1 and J is TRBJ1-1. TRBV21-1 is a documented pseudogene. The CDR3 has 17 residues.

V gene TRBV25-1 combines with J gene TRBJ2-5, with TRBD1 matching 9 bases. The germline gives CDR1 MGHDK, CDR2 SYGVNS. There are 14 residues in the CDR3. J gave up 3 bases and V 8 bases, and 7 bases lay outside the gene matches. CDR3 coding DNA: TGTGCCAGCCCCCGGGACAGGGAAGAAGAGACCCAGTACTTC. Amino acids: CASPRDREEETQYF.

This sequence joins TRBV27 and TRBJ2-3; 10 positions match TRBD2. This CDR3 contains 17 residues. Germline V gene lookup returns CDR1 MNHEY and CDR2 SMNVEV (reference sequence). The ends lost 0 bases at V and 0 bases at J; junction bases unmatched: 3. CDR3 DNA: TGTGCCAGCAGTTTATCGGCTAGCGGGGGAAGCACAGATACGCAGTATTTT. This encodes CASSLSASGGSTDTQYF.

This clone appeared a single time. The rearrangement uses TRBV6-5 and TRBJ1-4; possibly TRBD1 for D (5 bases). This CDR3 has 12 residues. V lost 11 bases, J lost 8 bases, and 15 bases lay in between. Looked up from germline, CDR1 is MNHEY and CDR2 is SVGAGI. This CDR3 reads CAGTSPGEKLFF. CDR3 bases: TGTGCCGGGACGTCGCCCGGCGAAAAACTGTTTTTT.

The J gene is TRBJ2-7, the V gene TRBV28; 10 bases match TRBD1. CDR1 is MDHEN, CDR2 SYDVKM, per germline. This CDR3 has 14 amino acids. Unmatched junction bases numbered 6, after V lost 6 bases and J lost 4 bases. The CDR3 nucleotides are TGTGCCAGCAGGGCTCCGGGACAGGGGTACGAGCAGTACTTC. It encodes CASRAPGQGYEQYF.

The V call is TRBV6-1, the J call TRBJ1-1, with D unresolved. CDR1 is MNHNS and CDR2 is SASEGT in the germline V gene. This CDR3 has 12 amino acids. The ends were cut back, 2 bases at V and 1 base at J, with 2 bases in the middle. The CDR3: CASSEQNTEAFF. For the CDR3, the DNA is TGTGCCAGCAGTGAACAGAACACTGAAGCTTTCTTT.

This clone has just one count. The chain has TRBV15 and TRBJ2-5, with D perhaps TRBD2 (7 bases). The CDR3 is made up of 17 amino acids. The germline V gene encodes CDR1 LNHNV and CDR2 YYDKDF (reference sequence). Trimming removed 1 base from V and 7 bases from J, with 22 bases in between. The CDR3 DNA reads as TGTGCCACCAGCAGAGCGACAACGAGGCGGGGGCAGGGGACCCAGTACTTC. Amino acids: CATSRATTRRGQGTQYF.

This rearrangement joins TRBV5-1 to TRBJ2-2; D is perhaps TRBD2 (5 bases). This CDR3 has 13 amino acids. Per germline, CDR1 SGHRS and CDR2 YFSETQ. The ends were cut back, 2 bases at V and 5 bases at J, with 7 bases in the middle. CDR3 residues: CASSFSVTGELFF. In DNA, the CDR3 is TGCGCCAGCAGCTTTAGCGTTACCGGGGAGCTGTTTTTT.

The V call is TRBV25-1, the J call TRBJ2-7; 7 nucleotides agree with TRBD2. Germline V gene data show CDR1 as MGHDK and CDR2 as SYGVNS. The CDR3 has 14 residues. Losses at the gene ends were 2 bases for V and 7 bases for J; bases not matched to a gene: 8. In DNA form, the CDR3 reads TGTGCCAGCAGTGAAGCGGGAGTCGTCCGGGAGCAGTACTTC. Encoded protein: CASSEAGVVREQYF.

V is TRBV18 and J is TRBJ2-3; 10 bases line up with TRBD1. This CDR3 has 15 amino acids. After removal of 3 bases from V and 6 bases from J, the junction contained 6 bases not matched to a gene. Germline CDR1 reads KGHSH; CDR2 reads LQKENI. CDR3 amino acids: CASSPGQGGRDTQYF. Here the CDR3 DNA reads TGTGCCAGCTCACCCGGACAGGGGGGGCGGGATACGCAGTATTTT. Supplemented by reference TRBV18 and TRBJ2-3, the full variable domain reads NAGVMQNPRHLVRRRGQEARLRCSPMKGHSHVYWYRQLPEEGLKFMVYLQKENIIDESGMPKERFSAEFPKEGPSILRIQQVVRGDSAAYFCASSPGQGGRDTQYFGPGTRLTVL.

In its sample, this clone was seen a few times. The CDR3 DNA follows: TGTGCCAGCAGTGAACCGACAGGGGCCCCTTCGAGGGTCCTGACTTTC. It is translated as CASSEPTGAPSRVLTF. The J gene is TRBJ2-6, the V gene TRBV25-1; 8 bases line up with TRBD1. Trimming cost V 2 bases and J 13 bases; bases outside gene matches: 13. The CDR3 contains 16 residues. The germline V gene encodes CDR1 MGHDK and CDR2 SYGVNS.

This chain joins TRBV7-2 and TRBJ2-1, with unresolved D. The CDR3 runs to 14 residues. In germline, CDR1 is SGHTA, CDR2 FQGNSA. Trimming cost V 1 base and J 4 bases, with 8 bases left between them. CDR3 sequence: CASSLGPEYNEQFF. CDR3 sequence (DNA): TGTGCCAGCAGCTTAGGGCCCGAGTACAATGAGCAGTTCTTC.

The J gene is TRBJ2-3, the V gene TRBV5-1, with 9 bases that match TRBD1. The CDR3 has 14 amino acids. J lost 2 bases, V lost 3 bases, and 1 base had no gene match. Germline CDR1 is SGHRS and CDR2 is YFSETQ. CDR3 nucleotide sequence: TGCGCCAGCAGCTGGACAGGGGCCACAGATACGCAGTATTTT. Protein sequence: CASSWTGATDTQYF.

The chain employs TRBV11-2 and TRBJ2-2; 9 nucleotides agree with TRBD2. Germline lookup yields CDR1 SGHAT and CDR2 FQNNGV. The CDR3 contains 16 residues. V was pared by 3 bases and J by 2 bases, with 4 bases of the junction left unmatched. The chain's CDR3 is CASSLSSGANTGELFF. Here the CDR3 DNA reads TGTGCCAGCAGCTTGTCTAGCGGGGCTAACACCGGGGAGCTGTTTTTT. Complete variable domain (other parts from reference TRBV11-2 and TRBJ2-2): EAGVAQSPRYKIIEKRQSVAFWCNPISGHATLYWYQQILGQGPKLLIQFQNNGVVDDSQLPKDRFSAERLKGVDSTLKIQPAKLEDSAVYLCASSLSSGANTGELFFGEGSRLTVL.

The chain links TRBV21-1 to TRBJ2-1. TRBV21-1 is classified as a pseudogene. The CDR3 has 17 residues. The CDR3 spells CASSKVASQSSYNEQFF. For the CDR3, the DNA is TGTGCCAGCAGCAAAGTTGCCTCCCAGAGCTCCTACAATGAGCAGTTCTTC.

This sequence joins TRBV13 and TRBJ2-2, with D perhaps TRBD2 (5 bases). Trimming stripped 5 bases from V and 1 base from J, with 17 bases between. Germline CDR1 is PRHDT and CDR2 is FYEKMQ (reference sequence). The CDR3 is 17 residues long. The CDR3 coding sequence is TGTGCCAGCAGCGCCAGACTACACGCCCGGAACACCGGGGAGCTGTTTTTT. This gives the protein CASSARLHARNTGELFF.

The DNA of the CDR3 is TGTGCCAGCAGCACGAGAGCGGACAGGGTAGGGGGTTCACCCCTCCACTTT. It encodes CASSTRADRVGGSPLHF. The gene calls are TRBV7-2 and TRBJ1-6, with 8 positions matching TRBD1. Trimming at V came to 5 bases and at J to 9 bases, leaving 15 bases not matched to a gene. Germline assignment: CDR1 SGHTA and CDR2 FQGNSA. CDR3 size: 17 residues.

The rearrangement joins TRBV7-9 to TRBJ2-3; D gene unclear. Deletions cut 5 bases from V and 2 bases from J, with 5 bases between. The CDR3 loop spans 12 amino acids. Germline V CDR1 and CDR2: SEHNR, FQNEAQ (reference sequence). The CDR3 DNA follows: TGTGCCAGCAGCCCGGCCACAGATACGCAGTATTTT. Encoded protein: CASSPATDTQYF.

This chain uses TRBV28 with TRBJ2-3; 9 positions agree with TRBD1. Germline V gives CDR1 MDHEN, CDR2 SYDVKM. Unmatched junction bases numbered 8, after V lost 5 bases and J lost 2 bases. This CDR3 comprises 16 residues. The CDR3: CASSRGTGRTTDTQYF. In nucleotides, the CDR3 is TGTGCCAGCAGTAGGGGGACAGGGAGAACCACAGATACGCAGTATTTT.

For the CDR3, the DNA is TGTGCCAGCAGTGGGGGCTATGATCAGCCCCAGCATTTT. It encodes CASSGGYDQPQHF. V and J are TRBV12-3 or TRBV12-4 and TRBJ1-5; D might be TRBD1 (6 bases). Trimming removed 5 bases from V and 5 bases from J, with 10 bases in between. The CDR3 extends over 13 amino acids.